This TCR beta chain was captured in a study of Graves' ophthalmopathy and Graves' hyperthyroidism. This clonotype was found many times. Antigen unknown. Symptoms, serum thyroxine and TRAb, thyroid ultrasound, and orbital computed tomography formed the diagnostic basis. Overall study findings and caveats: Appearing in blood as well were most expanded thyroid clonotypes above 0.001 frequency. Ophthalmopathy versus stable hyperthyroidism: 13-signature model gave around 90% sensitivity, 81.08% specificity. The model achieved around 67% sensitivity and 72% to 85% specificity for ophthalmopathy progression.

The germline CDR1 and CDR2 sequences are DFQATT and SNEGSKA (reference sequence). The CDR3 spans 16 residues. The V gene end was trimmed by 4 bases and the J gene end by 3 bases; junction bases not matched to a gene: 6. Amplification of TCR beta CDR3 regions used RNA transcripts. The library came from an HTBI-primed first-round RT-PCR and a second-round multiplex PCR. TCRdb reprocessed the multiplex PCR reads with MiXCR, giving one entry per CDR3 protein. The repertoire holds hundreds of thousands of distinct CDR3 sequences, just over 40% seen once, with 2.5% to 3.5% in the top ten. The sequenced sample was peripheral blood. The chain joins TRBV20-1 to TRBJ2-7; 16 bases are a match to TRBD2. This clonotype was sampled from an adult man with Graves' ophthalmopathy. CDR3 coding DNA: TGCAGTGCTACCGGGACTAGCGGGGGGGGAATCTACGAGCAGTACTTC. Amino acids: CSATGTSGGGIYEQYF.